These 27 T cell receptor beta chains came from one sample sequenced in a study of T cells in Graves' hyperthyroidism and ophthalmopathy. RNA transcripts served as the template for amplifying TCR beta CDR3 regions. First-round RT-PCR targeting the TCR CDR3 was performed with the HTBI primer set. TCRdb re-called the multiplex PCR reads through MiXCR, storing one row per CDR3 protein. The sample yields 700,000 or so distinct CDR3 sequences, approximately 16% seen once. The sample consisted of blood. The source is a man younger than 35 with Graves' hyperthyroidism.

Worth noting for this clonotype: A much bigger clone sits one base away, suggesting this may be a read error. This chain connects TRBV6-2 or TRBV6-3 to TRBJ2-7, with TRBD1 matching 8 bases. The CDR3 is 15 amino acids. Germline CDR1 and CDR2: MNHEY and SVGEGT. The CDR3 DNA follows: TGTGCCAGCAGACGGACAGGGACTCCATCCGACGAGCAGTGCTTC. As protein: CASRRTGTPSDEQCF.

This clonotype has ten or more counts. The V call is TRBV20-1, the J call TRBJ1-1, with a possible D match to TRBD1 (5 bases). The germline V gene has CDR1 DFQATT and CDR2 SNEGSKA (reference sequence). This CDR3 contains 14 residues. Trimming took off 0 bases at V and 1 base at J, with 9 bases between the two ends. CDR3 bases: TGCAGTGCTAGAGATCCGGACACGAACACTGAAGCTTTCTTT. Its translation is CSARDPDTNTEAFF.

This clonotype was counted ten times or more. The chain uses TRBV28 and TRBJ2-7, with 7 bases identical to TRBD1. CDR3 length: 15 amino acids. The V gene's germline CDR1 is MDHEN and CDR2 SYDVKM. V shed 5 bases, J shed 0 bases, and the junction held 7 bases outside the gene matches. The CDR3 bases are TGTGCCAGCAGTACAACAGGGGCAAGCTCCTACGAGCAGTACTTC. Amino acids: CASSTTGASSYEQYF.

A word on this clonotype: Given a much more abundant clone one base away, this may be a read error. The chain is built from TRBV7-3 and TRBJ2-7; 8 nucleotides align to TRBD1. V shed 5 bases and J 3 bases; nucleotides not matched to a gene: 6. The CDR3 extends over 14 amino acids. The germline V gene encodes CDR1 SGHTA and CDR2 FQGTGA. The CDR3 loop is CASSVEQGDYEQYF. The CDR3, as DNA: TGTGCCAGCAGCGTAGAACAGGGGGACTACGAGCAGTACTTC.

This clonotype was picked up a small number of times. The chain recombines TRBV9 with TRBJ1-2; 8 bases match TRBD1. Germline V gene lookup returns CDR1 SGDLS and CDR2 YYNGEE. The V gene end was trimmed by 2 bases and the J gene end by 6 bases; junction bases not matched to a gene: 3. This CDR3 spans 13 amino acids. The CDR3 DNA reads as TGTGCCAGCAGCGTGGGGGGACAGGATGGCTACACCTTC. This translates into CASSVGGQDGYTF.

This clonotype was detected many times. V and J are TRBV12-3 or TRBV12-4 and TRBJ2-5, with a possible D match to TRBD2 (6 bases). The CDR3 totals 13 residues. The V end was cut by 6 bases, the J end by 4 bases, with 12 bases between. CDR3 protein: CASSIGTGETQYF. The CDR3 DNA follows: TGTGCCAGCAGCATCGGGACTGGAGAGACCCAGTACTTC.

This clonotype was observed at least ten times. The V gene is TRBV20-1, the J gene TRBJ2-7; weak D call: TRBD1 (6 bases). Trimming left V 4 bases short and J 5 bases short, with 12 bases between. The CDR3 length is 12 residues. CDR1 and CDR2 (germline): DFQATT, SNEGSKA (reference sequence). The CDR3 reads CSATRGGDEQYF. The CDR3 DNA sequence: TGCAGTGCTACCAGGGGTGGGGACGAGCAGTACTTC.

This clonotype appeared a few times. The chain uses TRBV6-4 and TRBJ2-6, with a possible D match to TRBD1 (6 bases). Deletions cut 8 bases from V and 0 bases from J, with 14 bases between. The CDR3 loop spans 16 amino acids. CDR1 is MRHNA, CDR2 SNTAGT, per germline. This CDR3 reads CASDTRDTSGANVLTF. In DNA, the CDR3 is TGTGCCAGCGACACAAGGGACACCTCTGGGGCCAACGTCCTGACTTTC.

The rearrangement links TRBV12-3 or TRBV12-4 to TRBJ2-1; 10 bases line up with TRBD2. The ends lost 6 bases at V and 7 bases at J; junction bases unmatched: 9. The CDR3 extends over 15 amino acids. CDR3 in DNA: TGTGCCAGCAGCCTTAGCGGGAGGTATATGAATGAGCAGTTCTTC. Translation: CASSLSGRYMNEQFF.

This clonotype appeared many times. CDR3 DNA sequence: TGTGCCAGCAACACAAACCTCGGAAGAGTAGGGGAGCTGTTTTTT. It specifies CASNTNLGRVGELFF. The V gene is TRBV12-3 or TRBV12-4, the J gene TRBJ2-2; the D is unclear. The CDR3 is 15 residues long. Between the trimmed V and J ends, which lost 7 bases and 8 bases, there was a span of 20 bases.

In regard to this clonotype: This clone may be a read error of a much larger clone one base away. The V and J genes are TRBV7-9 and TRBJ2-2; D call uncertain. CDR1 and CDR2 from the germline V gene are SEHNR and FQNEAQ (reference sequence). V was shortened by 3 bases and J by 7 bases, with 3 bases between the two germline ends. The CDR3 runs 11 residues. This CDR3 reads CASSFVGELFF. The CDR3, as DNA: TGTGCCAGCAGCTTCGTCGGGGAGCTGTTTTTT.

To note about this clonotype: A read error is possible here, since a much larger clone lies one base away. The V and J genes are TRBV7-2 and TRBJ2-7, with TRBD1 matching over 9 bases. Germline V gene data show CDR1 as SGHTA and CDR2 as FQGNSA. This CDR3 comprises 15 residues. Trimming took 2 bases from V and 9 from J; bases not matched to a gene: 11. CDR3: CASSLTRDRDHGQYF. In DNA form, the CDR3 reads TGTGCCAGCAGCTTAACCCGGGACAGGGACCACGGGCAGTACTTC.

This clonotype has ten or more counts. The chain joins TRBV5-1 to TRBJ2-3; 9 bases line up with TRBD2. The V gene's germline CDR1 is SGHRS and CDR2 YFSETQ. This CDR3 is built from 16 residues. The J segment lost 4 bases and the V segment lost 0 bases, leaving 6 bases of the junction unmatched. This CDR3 is CASSLGLADAPDTQYF. CDR3 nucleotides: TGCGCCAGCAGCTTGGGACTAGCGGACGCGCCAGATACGCAGTATTTT.

This chain joins TRBV7-6 and TRBJ2-1; TRBD2 aligns across 7 bases. The junction had 3 bases not matched to a gene; V was cut back by 1 base and J by 0 bases. The CDR3 length is 16 residues. Germline loops: CDR1 SGHVS, CDR2 FNYEAQ. CDR3 region: CASSLGAGDSYNEQFF. The CDR3 nucleotides read TGTGCCAGCAGCTTAGGGGCGGGAGACTCCTACAATGAGCAGTTCTTC. Supplemented by reference TRBV7-6 and TRBJ2-1, the full variable domain reads GAGVSQSPRYKVTKRGQDVALRCDPISGHVSLYWYRQALGQGPEFLTYFNYEAQQDKSGLPNDRFSAERPEGSISTLTIQRTEQRDSAMYRCASSLGAGDSYNEQFFGPGTRLTVL.

This clonotype has ten or more counts. The chain couples TRBV27 to TRBJ2-3; 14 bases align to TRBD2. V lost 3 bases to trimming and J lost 3 bases; unmatched junction nucleotides: 5. Germline assignment: CDR1 MNHEY and CDR2 SMNVEV (reference sequence). There are 17 residues in the CDR3. The CDR3 DNA reads as TGTGCCAGCAGTTTCTTAGGGACTAGCGGGAGAACAGATACGCAGTATTTT. This sequence encodes CASSFLGTSGRTDTQYF.

The sample holds many counts of this clonotype. The J gene is TRBJ1-4, the V gene TRBV20-1, with D possibly TRBD1 on 5 matching bases. The CDR3 runs to 14 residues. Trimming took off 5 bases at V and 7 bases at J, with 17 bases between the two ends. Germline assignment: CDR1 DFQATT and CDR2 SNEGSKA (reference sequence). CDR3 coding DNA: TGCAGTGCTCTGGGACGTGAGCAAGGTGAAAAACTGTTTTTT. This codes for CSALGREQGEKLFF.

This clonotype occurred many times. The CDR3 bases are TGCAGTGCTAGAGCCCGAGGGGGGAGTAGCGGGAGATTCGATGAGCAGTTCTTC. Translating gives CSARARGGSSGRFDEQFF. This chain joins TRBV20-1 and TRBJ2-1, with TRBD2 matching over 9 bases. The length of the CDR3 is 18 residues. J was trimmed by 8 bases and V by 1 base; bases with no gene match: 18. The germline V gene encodes CDR1 DFQATT and CDR2 SNEGSKA (reference sequence).

This clonotype showed up many times. The chain links TRBV6-6 to TRBJ2-2, with unresolved D. This CDR3 is built from 13 residues. Looked up from germline, CDR1 is MNHNY and CDR2 is SVGAGI (reference sequence). V was cut by 2 bases and J by 3 bases, with 4 bases left in between. The CDR3 is CASSYGYTGELFF. The CDR3, as DNA: TGTGCCAGCAGTTACGGGTACACCGGGGAGCTGTTTTTT.

J is TRBJ2-1 and V is TRBV25-1; D is uncertain. V was cut by 3 bases and J by 10 bases, with 10 bases left in between. The length of the CDR3 is 12 residues. Per the germline V gene, CDR1 is MGHDK and CDR2 is SYGVNS. CDR3: CASSDGRVEQFF. CDR3 in DNA: TGTGCCAGCAGTGATGGGCGTGTCGAGCAGTTCTTC.

This clonotype has at least ten counts. The chain has TRBV11-2 and TRBJ1-1; 9 bases match TRBD1. The ends lost 5 bases at V and 4 bases at J; junction bases unmatched: 8. The CDR3 extends over 15 amino acids. Germline lookup yields CDR1 SGHAT and CDR2 FQNNGV. DNA of the CDR3: TGTGCCAGCAGCCTCTTCACAGGGGGCGGCACTGAAGCTTTCTTT. It yields the protein CASSLFTGGGTEAFF.

This clonotype was seen ten or more times. The chain uses TRBV12-3 or TRBV12-4 and TRBJ2-5, with 7 bases matching TRBD2. The ends lost 6 bases at V and 6 bases at J; junction bases unmatched: 13. The CDR3 totals 15 residues. The CDR3: CASSPGGGPAKTQYF. The CDR3 DNA reads as TGTGCCAGCAGCCCGGGGGGAGGGCCAGCGAAGACCCAGTACTTC.

This clonotype was observed a few times. The chain joins TRBV27 to TRBJ1-6; D is undetermined. The CDR3 has 13 amino acids. V lost 5 bases and J 9 bases, leaving 11 bases between the germline ends. The germline CDR1 and CDR2 sequences are MNHEY and SMNVEV (reference sequence). Here the CDR3 DNA reads TGTGCCAGCAGTCCCTTTGCGGCTTCACCCCTCCACTTT. Residues: CASSPFAASPLHF.

Ten or more counts support this clonotype. The V and J genes are TRBV6-1 and TRBJ2-7, with 14 nucleotides matching TRBD2. Unmatched junction bases numbered 3, after V lost 4 bases and J lost 4 bases. Germline V gene data show CDR1 as MNHNS and CDR2 as SASEGT. The CDR3 contains 15 residues. The CDR3, as DNA: TGTGCCAGCAGTGCTAGGACTAGCGGGAGGTACGAGCAGTACTTC. Translated, it gives CASSARTSGRYEQYF.

This clonotype was seen a few times. The V call is TRBV12-5, the J call TRBJ1-5, with D uncertain. V lost 0 bases, J lost 3 bases, and 9 bases lay in between. Germline CDR1 LGHNT, CDR2 FRNRAP. The CDR3 consists of 15 residues. DNA for the CDR3: TGTGCTAGTGGTTTGGTAGAGGGAATCAATCAGCCCCAGCATTTT. Residues: CASGLVEGINQPQHF.

This rearrangement joins TRBV15 to TRBJ2-7; TRBD2 is a possible D gene (6 bases). Per the germline V gene, CDR1 is LNHNV and CDR2 is YYDKDF (reference sequence). The CDR3 has 14 amino acids. The V end lost 5 bases, the J end lost 2 bases, and 13 bases lay between the germline ends. The CDR3 reads CATSGGTSTYEQYF. The CDR3 DNA reads as TGTGCCACCAGCGGGGGGACTTCAACCTACGAGCAGTACTTC.

This clonotype showed up just a few times. The J gene is TRBJ2-3, the V gene TRBV24-1, with D possibly being TRBD1 (6 bases). Germline loops: CDR1 KGHDR, CDR2 SFDVKD. V lost 3 bases to trimming and J lost 2 bases, with 11 bases between them. The CDR3 is made up of 15 amino acids. CDR3 loop: CATSDAGAFTDTQYF. The CDR3 DNA is TGTGCCACCAGTGATGCAGGGGCTTTCACAGATACGCAGTATTTT.

The chain combines TRBV6-5 with TRBJ1-5; D unresolved. The CDR3 extends over 15 amino acids. V shed 0 bases and J shed 0 bases, with 6 bases lying between them. Germline V gene sequence: CDR1 MNHEY, CDR2 SVGAGI. CDR3 residues: CASSYSRSSNQPQHF. The CDR3 nucleotides are TGTGCCAGCAGTTACTCGAGAAGTAGCAATCAGCCCCAGCATTTT.